This T cell receptor beta chain was obtained from a study of shared clonotypes between healthy human individuals. Per the germline V gene, CDR1 is MNHEY and CDR2 is SMNVEV (reference sequence). This CDR3 has 15 residues. V gave up 4 bases and J gave up 2 bases; unmatched junction bases: 5. Note on this clone: Its antigen remains unknown.

Study-wide results and caveats: Sequencing of the sorted subsets was shown by rarefaction to be incomplete despite large depth. Larger estimated richness was generally seen in naive subsets than in memory subsets. Around 4.7% of naive CD4 clonotypes were shared across a few donors.

Sequencing was performed with immunoSEQ multiplex PCR; in TCRdb, only in-frame clones are kept and a portion is missing. The table shows more than 2,000,000 clones, with approximately 95% occurring only once. The origin of this receptor is a man between 18 and 29 years old in good health. Some clones in this sample may be carry-over from other donors' samples. The V and J genes are TRBV27 and TRBJ1-2, with 9 bases fitting TRBD1. Sequencing input: naive CD4+ T cells from PBMCs. Subset here: CD45RA+ positively selected. The CDR3: CASSYSGQGNYGYTF. DNA for the CDR3: TGTGCCAGCAGTTACTCGGGACAGGGCAACTATGGCTACACCTTC.